The sequence of this T cell receptor (beta chain) was determined in a study of vaccination effects on CD4 cells after COVID-19. Study-level information: A median of 72 days separated the second dose and sampling. Study findings and constraints: Researchers reported few convalescent patients and no early post-infection timepoints in the study.

The CDR3 consists of 16 residues. CDR1 KGHSH and CDR2 LQKENI come from the germline V gene. The germline V and J ends were trimmed by 2 bases and 1 base, with 14 bases remaining between them. Comments on this clone: Its antigen is unidentified.

Repertoires were generated with immunoSEQ multiplex PCR, while TCRdb's copy carries only in-frame clones and drops some. The data hold some 30,000 clones, with 83% observed a single time. Before sequencing, viral peptide pools were used by the ViraFEST assay to expand antigen-specific CD4+ T cells. CD4+ T cells were isolated after approximately 10 days of culture. Participants got two doses of BNT162b2 or mRNA-1273 vaccine. Testing of the vaccine recipients showed negative nucleocapsid antibodies and no prior SARS-CoV-2 infection. A half-volume exchange with IL-2 medium occurred on days 3 and 7. This receptor was obtained from a human donor who received a COVID-19 vaccine. Some clones in this sample may be carry-over from other donors' samples. The V and J genes are TRBV18 and TRBJ1-1; unclear D gene. The sample consisted of CD4+ T cells from PBMCs cultured with HCoV-NL63 spike peptides, taken after COVID-19 vaccination. CDR3 bases: TGTGCCAGCTCACCAACTCTGGCAGGACCGAACACTGAAGCTTTCTTT. Its translation: CASSPTLAGPNTEAFF.